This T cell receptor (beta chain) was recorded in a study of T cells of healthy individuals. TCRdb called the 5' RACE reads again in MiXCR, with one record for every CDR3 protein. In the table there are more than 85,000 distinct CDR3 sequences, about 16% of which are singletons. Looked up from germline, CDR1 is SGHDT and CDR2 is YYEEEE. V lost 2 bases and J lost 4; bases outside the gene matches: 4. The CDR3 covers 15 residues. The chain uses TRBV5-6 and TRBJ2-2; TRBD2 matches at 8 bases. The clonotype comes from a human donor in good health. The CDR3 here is CASSLAGVVTGELFF. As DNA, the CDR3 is TGTGCCAGCAGCTTAGCGGGAGTAGTCACCGGGGAGCTGTTTTTT. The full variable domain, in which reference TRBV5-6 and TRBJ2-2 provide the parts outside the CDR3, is DAGVTQSPTHLIKTRGQQVTLRCSPKSGHDTVSWYQQALGQGPQFIFQYYEEEERQRGNFPDRFSGHQFPNYSSELNVNALLLGDSALYLCASSLAGVVTGELFFGEGSRLTVL.